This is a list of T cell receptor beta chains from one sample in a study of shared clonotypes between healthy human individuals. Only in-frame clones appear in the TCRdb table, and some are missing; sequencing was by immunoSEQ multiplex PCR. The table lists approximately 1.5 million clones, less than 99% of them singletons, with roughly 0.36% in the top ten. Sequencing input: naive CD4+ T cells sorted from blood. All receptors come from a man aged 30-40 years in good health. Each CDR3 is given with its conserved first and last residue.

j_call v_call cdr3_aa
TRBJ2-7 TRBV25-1 CASSVSGQGAKYEQYF
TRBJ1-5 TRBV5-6 CASSLSSGIYSNQPQHF
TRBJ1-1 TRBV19 CASSNLGTANTEAFF
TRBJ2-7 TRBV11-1 CASSPLRGSYEQYF
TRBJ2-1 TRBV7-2 CASSLVLAGGYNEQFF
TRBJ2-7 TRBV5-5 CASSLVGGTYEQYF
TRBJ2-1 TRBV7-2 CASSSSGRAGGNEQFF
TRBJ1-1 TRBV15 CATSRGDRINTEAFF
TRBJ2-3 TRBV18 CASSGGRTDTQYF
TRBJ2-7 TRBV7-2 CASSLVANTYEQYF
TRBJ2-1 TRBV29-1 CSASAGPNNEQFF
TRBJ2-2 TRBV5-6 CASSFSGEDTGELFF
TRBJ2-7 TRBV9 CASSAGVLGEQYF
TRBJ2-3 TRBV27 CASSLLRGSAITTDTQYF
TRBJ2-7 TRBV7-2 CASSLAYPAAGFEQYF
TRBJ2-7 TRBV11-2 CASSEPRDRVYEQYF
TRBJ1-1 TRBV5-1 CASSLARVSDGEAFF
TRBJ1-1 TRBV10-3 CAISGLDSPNTEAFF
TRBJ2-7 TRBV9 CASSVGPVGYEQYF
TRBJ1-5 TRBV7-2 CASSLHGTGNQPQHF
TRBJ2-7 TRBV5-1 CASADPKQGDEQYF
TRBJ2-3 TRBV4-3 CASSQESAGGPDTQYF
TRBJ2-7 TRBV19 CASTQTAGKTYEQYF
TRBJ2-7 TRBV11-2 CASSPFRASGSYEQYF
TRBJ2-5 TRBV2 CASAAPNTETQYF
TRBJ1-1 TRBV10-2 CASSDPGRVATEAFF
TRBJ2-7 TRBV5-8 CASSLTLLGAGSYEQYF
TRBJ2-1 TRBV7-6 CASSFQGRGEQFF
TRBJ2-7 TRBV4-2 CASSQAALAGGFEQYF
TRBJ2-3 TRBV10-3 CATSAGGPTDTQYF
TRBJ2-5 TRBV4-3 CASSHDRGTETQYF
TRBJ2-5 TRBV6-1 CASSEQRGYGETQYF
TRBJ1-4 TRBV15 CATSRDLGGLSEKLFF
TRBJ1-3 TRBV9 CASSVAGPGSGNTIYF
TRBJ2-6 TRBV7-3 CASSLNPAVNVLTF
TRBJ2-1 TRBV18 CASSPLDNEQFF
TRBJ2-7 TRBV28 CASSLGGRSEQYF
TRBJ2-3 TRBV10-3 CAISETGVDTQYF
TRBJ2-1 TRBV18 CASSPTSGLRNEQFF
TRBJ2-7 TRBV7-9 CASSHPRERVYEQYF
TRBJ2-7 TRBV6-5 CASSYSTATHEQYF
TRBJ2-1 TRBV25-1 CASSDRLAGYEQFF
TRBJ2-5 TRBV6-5 CASSYVGALEETQYF
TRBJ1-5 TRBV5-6 CASSADGSNQPQHF
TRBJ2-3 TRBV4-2 CASSPQSGSTDTQYF
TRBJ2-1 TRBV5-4 CASSLGLAANNEQFF
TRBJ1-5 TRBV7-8 CASSPLDRGSQPQHF